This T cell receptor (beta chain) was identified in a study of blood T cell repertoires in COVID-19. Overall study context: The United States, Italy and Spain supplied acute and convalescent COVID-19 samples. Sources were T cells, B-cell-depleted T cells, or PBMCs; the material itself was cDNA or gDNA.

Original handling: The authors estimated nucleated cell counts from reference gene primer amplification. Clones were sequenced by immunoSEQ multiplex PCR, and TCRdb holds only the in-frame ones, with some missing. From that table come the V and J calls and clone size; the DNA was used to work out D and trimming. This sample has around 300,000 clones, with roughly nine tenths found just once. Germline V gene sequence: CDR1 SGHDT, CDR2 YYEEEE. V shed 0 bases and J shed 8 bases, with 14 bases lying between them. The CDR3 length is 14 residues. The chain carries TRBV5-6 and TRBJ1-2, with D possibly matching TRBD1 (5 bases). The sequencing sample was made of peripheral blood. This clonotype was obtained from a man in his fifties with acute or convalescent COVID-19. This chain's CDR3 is CASSLAGLKGGYTF. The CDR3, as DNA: TGTGCCAGCAGCTTGGCGGGACTCAAGGGCGGCTACACCTTC.